This entry lists 25 T cell receptor beta chains sequenced from one sample in a study of shared clonotypes between healthy human individuals. Method: immunoSEQ multiplex PCR; TCRdb's copy keeps in-frame clones and lacks some. The table shows 550,000 to 600,000 clones, with around 77% occurring only once. The sequencing sample was made of PBMCs. These receptors came from a woman in her thirties or forties in good health. Some clones in this sample may be carry-over from other donors' samples.

This clone was counted a single time. This chain connects TRBV11-3 to TRBJ1-3; D not certain. Germline V lookup: CDR1 SGHNT, CDR2 YENEEA. This CDR3 is 13 amino acids long. The V end lost 5 bases, the J end lost 2 bases, and 7 bases lay between the germline ends. The CDR3 spells CASSLTAGNTIYF. As DNA, the CDR3 is TGTGCCAGCAGCCTGACGGCTGGAAACACCATATATTTT.

On this clone: A read error may account for a junction end that differs from germline. The rearrangement uses TRBV27 and TRBJ1-4; maybe TRBD1 (5 bases). The CDR3 covers 16 residues. The germline CDR1 and CDR2 sequences are MNHEY and SMNVEV (reference sequence). The CDR3 coding sequence is TGTGCCAGCAGTCCCCGGGGTTACGGGGCTAATGAAGAACTGTTTTTT. Translating it yields CASSPRGYGANEELFF.

The chain is built from TRBV28 and TRBJ2-2, with 7 bases aligning to TRBD1. Germline CDR1 is MDHEN and CDR2 is SYDVKM. This CDR3 contains 13 residues. V dropped 6 bases and J dropped 7; count of bases not matched to a gene: 5. The CDR3 coding sequence is TGTGCCAGCAGCTGGACAGGAAACGGGGAGCTGTTTTTT. Translating it yields CASSWTGNGELFF.

The chain couples TRBV4-3 to TRBJ2-1; D is ambiguous. The CDR3 is made up of 14 amino acids. Germline CDR1 LGHNA, CDR2 YSLEER. V was pared by 7 bases and J by 7 bases, with 17 bases between. The DNA of the CDR3 is TGCGCCAGCAACAGCGCAGACAACTCGAATGAGCAGTTCTTC. Translation gives CASNSADNSNEQFF.

This chain uses TRBV30 with TRBJ1-2; tentatively, D is TRBD1 (6 bases). Germline CDR1 is GTSNPN and CDR2 is SVGIG (reference sequence). V lost 3 bases and J lost 4, with 12 bases in between. The CDR3 spans 13 residues. Written as DNA, the CDR3 is TGTGCCTGGAGCTACCGAGGGGGCTATGGCTACACCTTC. This encodes CAWSYRGGYGYTF.

The chain joins TRBV18 to TRBJ1-2, with TRBD1 matching over 8 bases. This CDR3 region has 15 residues. With V trimmed by 4 bases and J by 8 bases, 12 bases remained unmatched. Germline values: CDR1 KGHSH, CDR2 LQKENI. The CDR3 is CASSRSDRAPRGYTF. As DNA, the CDR3 is TGTGCCAGCTCACGATCGGACAGGGCCCCTCGCGGCTACACCTTC.

This chain connects TRBV6-5 to TRBJ1-1; D may be TRBD1 (6 bases). CDR1 is MNHEY and CDR2 is SVGAGI in the germline V gene. The CDR3 has 14 amino acids. V lost 6 bases and J 1 base, leaving 12 bases between the germline ends. The CDR3 loop reads CASRPGGWNTEAFF. The CDR3 DNA follows: TGTGCCAGCAGACCGGGGGGCTGGAACACTGAAGCTTTCTTT.

This clone has only a few counts. The rearrangement links TRBV5-8 to TRBJ1-5; a possible D gene is TRBD1 (6 bases). Germline lookup yields CDR1 SGHTS and CDR2 YDEGEE. This CDR3 is 14 amino acids long. V gave up 1 base and J gave up 7 bases, with 12 bases separating them. CDR3 nucleotides: TGTGCCAGCAGCTTGAGGACAGAGGAGCAGCCCCAGCATTTT. This gives the protein CASSLRTEEQPQHF. The variable domain in full, completed from reference TRBV5-8 and TRBJ1-5, reads EAGVTQSPTHLIKTRGQQATLRCSPISGHTSVYWYQQALGLGLQFLLWYDEGEERNRGNFPPRFSGRQFPNYSSELNVNALELEDSALYLCASSLRTEEQPQHFGDGTRLSIL.

The rearrangement links TRBV11-3 to TRBJ2-3, with D possibly being TRBD1 (5 bases). Trimming left V 1 base short and J 3 bases short, with 11 bases between. The CDR3 runs 15 residues. Germline V lookup: CDR1 SGHNT, CDR2 YENEEA. The CDR3 spells CASSLVPGSTDTQYF. The CDR3 nucleotides read TGTGCCAGCAGCTTAGTCCCAGGGTCAACAGATACGCAGTATTTT.

To note about this clone: One junction end disagrees with the germline gene, perhaps due to a read error. The CDR3 sequence: CSARDEGRPF. The CDR3 DNA follows: TGCAGTGCTAGAGATGAGGGACGGCCTTTC. The chain recombines TRBV20-1 with TRBJ1-2; D may be TRBD1 (5 bases). In germline, CDR1 is DFQATT, CDR2 SNEGSKA (reference sequence). The CDR3 runs 10 residues.

Remarks on this clone: Other nucleotide sequences from this sample produce the same CDR3. J is TRBJ1-2 and V is TRBV6-1; a weak D match, TRBD1 (6 bases). The germline V and J ends were trimmed by 3 bases and 6 bases, with 11 bases remaining between them. The length of the CDR3 is 13 residues. CDR1 is MNHNS, CDR2 SASEGT, per germline. Here the CDR3 reads CASSDSGEDGYTF. CDR3 nucleotides: TGTGCCAGCAGTGATTCAGGGGAGGATGGCTACACCTTC.

This clone was seen just once. This may stem from a read error, because a much larger clone lies one nucleotide away. In DNA, the CDR3 is TGCAGTGCTGGCATGGGCCTTGAAGCTTTCTTT. Translating it yields CSAGMGLEAFF. The chain combines TRBV20-1 with TRBJ1-1, with D unresolved. The CDR3 covers 11 residues. V shed 5 bases and J shed 7 bases, with 11 bases lying between them. Germline loops: CDR1 DFQATT, CDR2 SNEGSKA (reference sequence).

In regard to this clone: A much larger clone sits a single nucleotide away, making a read error possible. The V gene is TRBV7-9, the J gene TRBJ1-1, with D maybe TRBD1 (5 bases). The CDR3 has 14 amino acids. The V gene's germline CDR1 is SEHNR and CDR2 FQNEAQ (reference sequence). As DNA, the CDR3 is TGCGCCAGCAGCCAAGACGGGGCGAACACTGAGGCTTTCTTT. As protein: CASSQDGANTEAFF.

This clone was recorded only once. V is TRBV10-3 and J is TRBJ2-7; D perhaps matches TRBD1 (6 bases). The germline V gene encodes CDR1 ENHRY and CDR2 SYGVKD. CDR3 length equals 13 residues. V dropped 10 bases and J dropped 4 bases, with 17 bases sitting between them. The DNA of the CDR3 is TGTGCCAACGCACAGGGCTCGAGGTACGAGCAGTACTTC. Protein product: CANAQGSRYEQYF.

V is TRBV6-6 and J is TRBJ2-1; 7 nucleotides match TRBD2. The CDR3 covers 14 residues. Germline CDR1 is MNHNY and CDR2 is SVGAGI (reference sequence). V was clipped by 5 bases and J by 6 bases; unmatched bases: 7. The CDR3 sequence is CASSGGSIINEQFF. The CDR3 DNA reads TGTGCCAGCAGTGGCGGGAGCATCATCAATGAGCAGTTCTTC.

This clone was seen a handful of times. The CDR3 loop is CASTYRGDTGELFF. The DNA of the CDR3 is TGCGCCAGCACCTACCGCGGGGACACCGGGGAGCTGTTTTTT. The chain employs TRBV5-1 and TRBJ2-2; possible D gene TRBD2, 6 bases. This CDR3 has 14 residues. V shed 6 bases and J shed 3 bases, with 12 bases lying between them. Germline assignment: CDR1 SGHRS and CDR2 YFSETQ.

This clone was counted between two and nine times. The chain combines TRBV5-1 with TRBJ2-7, with 14 bases aligning to TRBD2. Germline CDR1 SGHRS, CDR2 YFSETQ. The trim removed 4 bases at V and 3 bases at J, leaving 12 bases unmatched. This CDR3 is 18 amino acids long. CDR3 sequence: CASSAGTSGSFPDYEQYF. In DNA, the CDR3 is TGCGCCAGCAGCGCCGGGACTAGCGGGAGTTTCCCCGACTACGAGCAGTACTTC.

The chain has TRBV19 and TRBJ2-6; D is unclear. Looked up from germline, CDR1 is LNHDA and CDR2 is SQIVND (reference sequence). This CDR3 spans 15 amino acids. Trimming shortened V by 10 bases and J by 0 bases, and 13 bases separated the two germline ends. CDR3 sequence reads: CATSLDHSGANVLTF. The CDR3 DNA is TGTGCCACCAGCCTGGATCACTCTGGGGCCAACGTCCTGACTTTC.

The chain couples TRBV6-6 to TRBJ2-7; TRBD2 matches 9 bases. With 2 bases clipped from V and 5 bases from J, the junction kept 10 bases outside the gene matches. Germline V gives CDR1 MNHNY, CDR2 SVGAGI (reference sequence). CDR3 length: 16 amino acids. The DNA for the CDR3 is TGTGCCAGCAGTTACGGTTCGGGACTAGCTGGCAACGAGCAGTACTTC. Residues: CASSYGSGLAGNEQYF.

On this clone itself: The CDR3 does not close with the conserved phenylalanine or tryptophan, likely indicating a read error. The chain links TRBV2 to TRBJ2-7; maybe TRBD1 (5 bases). Trimming removed 10 bases at V and 1 base at J, with 8 bases between. This CDR3 is built from 11 residues. The germline V gene has CDR1 SNHLY and CDR2 FYNNEI. CDR3: CATQGSYEQYL. The CDR3 DNA follows: TGTGCCACCCAGGGTTCCTACGAGCAGTACTTA.

This clone was counted many times. V gene TRBV7-8 combines with J gene TRBJ1-1; a possible D gene is TRBD1 (6 bases). The CDR3 contains 19 residues. Trimming stripped 3 bases from V and 0 bases from J, with 23 bases between. Germline V gene data show CDR1 as SGHVS and CDR2 as FQNEAQ. CDR3: CASSFRGASTTDMNTEAFF. Here the CDR3 DNA reads TGTGCCAGCAGCTTCCGGGGGGCAAGTACGACAGACATGAACACTGAAGCTTTCTTT.

This rearrangement joins TRBV2 to TRBJ2-7; D ambiguous. The CDR3 is 11 amino acids. Per germline, CDR1 SNHLY and CDR2 FYNNEI. V was cut by 6 bases and J by 4 bases, with 7 bases left in between. CDR3 nucleotides: TGTGCCAGCAGGCCCGGGTACGAGCAGTACTTC. Its protein is CASRPGYEQYF.

V is TRBV11-2 and J is TRBJ1-2; 7 bases are a match to TRBD1. Germline CDR1 SGHAT, CDR2 FQNNGV. With V trimmed by 5 bases and J by 4 bases, 7 bases remained unmatched. The CDR3 runs 14 residues. CDR3 region: CASSPTGQTYGYTF. For the CDR3, the DNA is TGTGCCAGCAGCCCTACGGGACAGACCTATGGCTACACCTTC.

CDR3: CASTGQPPRNTEAFF. DNA of the CDR3: TGTGCCAGTACAGGGCAGCCCCCAAGGAACACTGAAGCTTTCTTT. The rearrangement links TRBV19 to TRBJ1-1; tentative D call: TRBD1 (5 bases). The germline gives CDR1 LNHDA, CDR2 SQIVND (reference sequence). The CDR3 sequence is 15 residues long. The V end lost 7 bases, the J end lost 1 base, and 16 bases lay between the germline ends.

Remarks on this clone: A single base separates this from a much larger clone, so it may be a read error. The identical CDR3 is also encoded by other nucleotide sequences in the sample. The genes are TRBV28 and TRBJ2-5, with 10 nucleotides matching TRBD1. The CDR3 contains 13 residues. In germline, CDR1 is MDHEN, CDR2 SYDVKM. With 10 bases clipped from V and 11 bases from J, the junction kept 13 bases outside the gene matches. DNA of the CDR3: TGTGCCACCTCGACAGGGGGCTTGTATGAGCAGTACTTC. Translated, it gives CATSTGGLYEQYF.